This entry lists 23 T cell receptor beta chains sequenced from one sample in a study of T cell responses to AZD1222 COVID-19 vaccine. Sequencing used immunoSEQ multiplex PCR; TCRdb keeps in-frame clones, though not all of them. The table lists 150,000 to 200,000 clones, 90% of them singletons. The sequenced sample was peripheral blood, obtained on day 0 of AZD1222 vaccination. The source of these receptors is an adult in good health.

The V gene is TRBV4-3, the J gene TRBJ2-1; unclear D gene. The germline CDR1 and CDR2 sequences are LGHNA and YSLEER. V lost 1 base and J 5 bases, leaving 12 bases between the germline ends. This CDR3 region has 15 residues. The chain's CDR3 is CASSQGSGIHNEQFF. The DNA for the CDR3 is TGCGCCAGCAGCCAAGGCTCTGGGATTCACAATGAGCAGTTCTTC.

The chain has TRBV3-1 (or the pseudogene TRBV3-2) and TRBJ2-1, with D possibly matching TRBD2 (6 bases). The CDR3 loop spans 15 amino acids. Deletions cut 4 bases from V and 0 bases from J, with 10 bases between. The germline V gene encodes CDR1 LGHDT and CDR2 YNNKEL (reference sequence). This CDR3 is CASSRDFSSYNEQFF. DNA of the CDR3: TGTGCCAGCAGCCGGGACTTTAGCTCCTACAATGAGCAGTTCTTC.

CDR3 coding DNA: TGTGCCAGCACCCTGGCGGGGGGGCTGGGCACCGGGGAGCTGTTTTTT. This codes for CASTLAGGLGTGELFF. The J gene is TRBJ2-2, the V gene TRBV5-4; 9 positions match TRBD2. The germline V gene has CDR1 SGHNT and CDR2 YYREEE (reference sequence). J gave up 4 bases and V 6 bases, and 10 bases lay outside the gene matches. This CDR3 is 16 amino acids long. The whole variable domain, remainder taken from reference TRBV5-4 and TRBJ2-2, is ETGVTQSPTHLIKTRGQQVTLRCSSQSGHNTVSWYQQALGQGPQFIFQYYREEENGRGNFPPRFSGLQFPNYSSELNVNALELDDSALYLCASTLAGGLGTGELFFGEGSRLTVL.

The CDR3 is CASSEFSSGEQDTQYF. The DNA for the CDR3 is TGTGCCAGCAGTGAATTTTCTAGCGGGGAGCAAGATACGCAGTATTTT. The chain has TRBV25-1 and TRBJ2-3, with 9 nucleotides matching TRBD2. Germline V CDR1 and CDR2: MGHDK, SYGVNS. V was clipped by 1 base and J by 5 bases; unmatched bases: 7. CDR3 size: 16 residues.

The V call is TRBV4-1, the J call TRBJ2-5, with a possible D match to TRBD2 (5 bases). The ends were cut back, 0 bases at V and 5 bases at J, with 10 bases in the middle. From germline, CDR1 is MGHRA and CDR2 YSYEKL. The CDR3 extends over 14 amino acids. The CDR3 is CASSQEVRRETQYF. The CDR3 nucleotides read TGCGCCAGCAGCCAAGAGGTGCGGAGGGAGACCCAGTACTTC.

This clone was counted once. CDR3 loop: CASSLGGAQNEKLFF. DNA of the CDR3: TGTGCCAGCAGCTTAGGGGGGGCCCAGAATGAAAAACTGTTTTTT. V usage is TRBV7-2 and J usage is TRBJ1-4; possibly TRBD1 for D (6 bases). The germline V and J ends were trimmed by 1 base and 5 bases, with 11 bases remaining between them. Germline-derived CDR1 and CDR2 are SGHTA and FQGNSA. The CDR3 sequence is 15 residues long.

V is TRBV6-1 and J is TRBJ1-1; D unresolved. Germline lookup yields CDR1 MNHNS and CDR2 SASEGT. V dropped 6 bases and J dropped 7 bases, with 12 bases sitting between them. The CDR3 totals 12 residues. The CDR3 protein is CASSAGNFEAFF. The DNA for the CDR3 is TGTGCCAGCAGCGCCGGGAACTTTGAAGCTTTCTTT.

Regarding this clone: Distinct nucleotide sequences in the sample also encode this CDR3. The rearrangement uses TRBV3-1 (or the pseudogene TRBV3-2) and TRBJ1-5; no clear D gene. The CDR3 has 13 amino acids. Germline loops: CDR1 LGHDT, CDR2 YNNKEL (reference sequence). Trimming took off 0 bases at V and 5 bases at J, with 5 bases between the two ends. Here the CDR3 reads CASSQDRDQPQHF. CDR3 DNA sequence: TGTGCCAGCAGCCAAGATAGGGATCAGCCCCAGCATTTT.

This clone was detected a few times. The gene calls are TRBV5-1 and TRBJ2-3; 7 bases match TRBD2. V lost 4 bases to trimming and J lost 2 bases; unmatched junction nucleotides: 4. Germline CDR1 reads SGHRS; CDR2 reads YFSETQ. This CDR3 has 14 amino acids. The CDR3 sequence: CASSIGLVTDTQYF. In DNA, the CDR3 is TGCGCCAGCAGCATAGGACTAGTCACAGATACGCAGTATTTT.

The rearrangement links TRBV7-8 to TRBJ2-5; TRBD1 might be the D (5 bases). Germline V CDR1 and CDR2: SGHVS, FQNEAQ. CDR3 length: 17 residues. V was trimmed by 1 base and J by 0 bases, leaving 15 bases between them. DNA for the CDR3: TGTGCCAGCAGCTTAGTACGACAGACGATGTACCAAGAGACCCAGTACTTC. Translated: CASSLVRQTMYQETQYF.

The chain is built from TRBV6-5 and TRBJ2-7; 7 nucleotides align to TRBD1. The CDR3 length is 14 residues. J gave up 7 bases and V 6 bases, and 12 bases lay outside the gene matches. The V gene's germline CDR1 is MNHEY and CDR2 SVGAGI. CDR3 sequence reads: CASRSPGGTREQYF. The CDR3 DNA is TGTGCCAGCAGATCCCCAGGGGGAACCCGGGAGCAGTACTTC.

This clone has just one count. This rearrangement joins TRBV9 to TRBJ2-2; 12 bases are shared with TRBD1. With V trimmed by 6 bases and J by 3 bases, 9 bases remained unmatched. The V gene's germline CDR1 is SGDLS and CDR2 YYNGEE. The CDR3 length is 17 residues. The DNA for the CDR3 is TGTGCCAGCACCAAAAGGGGACAGGGGGCCGACACCGGGGAGCTGTTTTTT. Its protein product is CASTKRGQGADTGELFF.

V gene TRBV9 combines with J gene TRBJ2-2, with D unresolved. V was trimmed by 5 bases and J by 1 base, leaving 6 bases between them. Germline values: CDR1 SGDLS, CDR2 YYNGEE. The CDR3 covers 13 residues. The CDR3 DNA reads TGTGCCAGCAGGGACGGGAACACCGGGGAGCTGTTTTTT. Residues: CASRDGNTGELFF.

This clone has a single count. The rearrangement joins TRBV7-2 to TRBJ2-2, with TRBD1 matching over 9 bases. The CDR3 consists of 16 residues. CDR1 and CDR2 (germline): SGHTA, FQGNSA. The V gene end was trimmed by 1 base and the J gene end by 6 bases; junction bases not matched to a gene: 6. CDR3 loop: CASSLVGQGRAGELFF. The CDR3 DNA reads TGTGCCAGCAGCTTAGTCGGACAGGGGCGAGCCGGGGAGCTGTTTTTT.

V usage is TRBV7-8 and J usage is TRBJ2-1; no firm D call. The germline V gene has CDR1 SGHVS and CDR2 FQNEAQ. This CDR3 has 16 amino acids. The germline V and J ends were trimmed by 1 base and 0 bases, with 10 bases remaining between them. The CDR3 DNA reads as TGTGCCAGCAGCTTAGGTCTGATAAGCTCCTACAATGAGCAGTTCTTC. Encoded protein: CASSLGLISSYNEQFF.

This chain links TRBV7-2 with TRBJ1-5; 8 bases agree with TRBD1. The length of the CDR3 is 17 residues. The germline CDR1 and CDR2 sequences are SGHTA and FQGNSA. The ends lost 4 bases at V and 3 bases at J; junction bases unmatched: 11. The CDR3 region is CASSSRPGTGSNQPQHF. The CDR3 DNA reads TGTGCCAGCAGCTCGCGTCCCGGGACAGGATCCAATCAGCCCCAGCATTTT.

V and J are TRBV7-8 and TRBJ2-5; D is possibly TRBD1 or TRBD2 (5 bases each). The V end was cut by 4 bases, the J end by 5 bases, with 17 bases between. The CDR3 contains 15 residues. The germline V gene has CDR1 SGHVS and CDR2 FQNEAQ. The CDR3 DNA is TGTGCCAGCAGCTCCGGGACCCGCATGATGGAGACCCAGTACTTC. This sequence encodes CASSSGTRMMETQYF. The variable domain in full, completed from reference TRBV7-8 and TRBJ2-5, reads GAGVSQSPRYKVAKRGQDVALRCDPISGHVSLFWYQQALGQGPEFLTYFQNEAQLDKSGLPSDRFFAERPEGSVSTLKIQRTQQEDSAVYLCASSSGTRMMETQYFGPGTRLLVL.

This chain joins TRBV11-2 and TRBJ2-5; D may be TRBD1 or TRBD2 (5 bases each). The CDR3 is 18 residues long. The V gene's germline CDR1 is SGHAT and CDR2 FQNNGV. V was trimmed by 5 bases and J by 1 base, leaving 23 bases between them. The chain's CDR3 is CASSTPRRGGGPQETQYF. The CDR3 DNA reads as TGTGCCAGCAGCACGCCTCGTAGGGGTGGAGGTCCCCAAGAGACCCAGTACTTC.

This chain links TRBV5-6 with TRBJ1-5; D perhaps matches TRBD1 (6 bases). Trimming removed 2 bases at V and 6 bases at J, with 24 bases between. Germline loops: CDR1 SGHDT, CDR2 YYEEEE. CDR3 size: 18 residues. For the CDR3, the DNA is TGTGCCAGCAGCTTATCGATCAGGGGCCACAAAAGTGGTCAGCCCCAGCATTTT. It codes for CASSLSIRGHKSGQPQHF.

The chain couples TRBV9 to TRBJ1-1; possible D gene TRBD1, 6 bases. Germline CDR1 SGDLS, CDR2 YYNGEE. The CDR3 is 15 amino acids. V was trimmed by 0 bases and J by 3 bases, leaving 12 bases between them. CDR3 bases: TGTGCCAGCAGCGTAGGAGAGGGACACTACACTGAAGCTTTCTTT. This translates into CASSVGEGHYTEAFF.

This clone has only a few counts. The CDR3, as DNA: TGTGCCAGCAGCTTAGGAGGAGGAAACACCATATATTTT. Its protein is CASSLGGGNTIYF. V gene TRBV7-9 combines with J gene TRBJ1-3; no firm D call. The CDR3 sequence is 13 residues long. V shed 1 base and J shed 4 bases, with 5 bases lying between them. CDR1 and CDR2 from the germline V gene are SEHNR and FQNEAQ (reference sequence).

The genes are TRBV4-3 and TRBJ1-3; D unresolved. Per germline, CDR1 LGHNA and CDR2 YSLEER. This CDR3 has 15 residues. The V end was cut by 4 bases, the J end by 0 bases, with 10 bases between. CDR3 residues: CASSPGLVSGNTIYF. The CDR3 coding sequence is TGCGCCAGCAGCCCCGGACTAGTCTCTGGAAACACCATATATTTT.

The V call is TRBV19, the J call TRBJ2-1, with 9 positions matching TRBD1. This CDR3 spans 13 amino acids. The trim removed 4 bases at V and 7 bases at J, leaving 2 bases unmatched. Germline V CDR1 and CDR2: LNHDA, SQIVND (reference sequence). In DNA, the CDR3 is TGTGCCAGTAGTACTGACAGGGGGAATGAGCAGTTCTTC. Its protein is CASSTDRGNEQFF.